The T cell receptor (beta chain) described here comes from a study of blood T cells in healthy people across ages. Overall study results and limits: Leaving the PBMCs unsorted stopped any conclusive comparison of naive versus antigen-experienced cells. Naive CD4+ cells and diversity were both higher in long-lived donors than in aged donors.

For the second PCR, which ran for about 6 to 11 cycles, a sample-barcoded 5' primer and a J-beta primer mix were used. TCRdb reprocessed the 5' RACE reads with MiXCR, giving one entry per CDR3 protein. The data contain over 1.5 million distinct CDR3 sequences, around half of them singletons. Every sample yielded at least 6.5 million isolated PBMCs. This clonotype was seen more than once but under ten times. As yet, its antigen is unknown. The sample taken for sequencing was blood. This TCR was recovered from a woman in her 40s in good health.

CDR3 bases: TGCGCCAGCAGCTTTGAGGGCCCCCGCACAGATACGCAGTATTTT. It translates to CASSFEGPRTDTQYF. The rearrangement links TRBV5-1 to TRBJ2-3, with a possible D match to TRBD2 (5 bases). The CDR3 totals 15 residues. Trimming pared 2 bases from V and 1 base from J, leaving 11 bases between. Germline-derived CDR1 and CDR2 are SGHRS and YFSETQ. The whole variable domain, remainder taken from reference TRBV5-1 and TRBJ2-3, is KAGVTQTPRYLIKTRGQQVTLSCSPISGHRSVSWYQQTPGQGLQFLFEYFSETQRNKGNFPGRFSGRQFSNSRSEMNVSTLELGDSALYLCASSFEGPRTDTQYFGPGTRLTVL.